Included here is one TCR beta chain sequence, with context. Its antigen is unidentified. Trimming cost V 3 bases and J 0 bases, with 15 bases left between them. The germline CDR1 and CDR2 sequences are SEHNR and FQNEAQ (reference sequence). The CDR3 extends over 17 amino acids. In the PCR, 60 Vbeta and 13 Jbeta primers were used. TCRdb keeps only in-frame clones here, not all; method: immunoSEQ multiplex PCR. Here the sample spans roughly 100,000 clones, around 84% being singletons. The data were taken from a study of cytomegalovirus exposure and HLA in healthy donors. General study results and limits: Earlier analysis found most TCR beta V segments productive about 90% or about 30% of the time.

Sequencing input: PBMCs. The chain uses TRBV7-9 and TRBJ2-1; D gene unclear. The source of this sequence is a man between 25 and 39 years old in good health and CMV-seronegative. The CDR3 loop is CASSFRGSVSSYNEQFF. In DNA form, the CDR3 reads TGTGCCAGCAGCTTCCGAGGTTCAGTGAGCTCCTACAATGAGCAGTTCTTC.